This TCR beta chain was captured by sequencing in a study of blood T cell repertoires in COVID-19. Study-wide background: Sites across the United States, Italy and Spain contributed samples from acute and convalescent COVID-19. Sources were T cells, B-cell-depleted T cells, or PBMCs; the material itself was cDNA or gDNA.

Unmatched junction bases numbered 7, after V lost 4 bases and J lost 0 bases. Germline V gene sequence: CDR1 SGHTS, CDR2 YDEGEE. The CDR3 is made up of 16 amino acids. Per the study methods: The authors estimated nucleated cell counts from reference gene primer amplification. The assay was immunoSEQ multiplex PCR, and TCRdb's table has in-frame clones only and misses some. That table supplies the V and J calls and clone size; D and trimming were determined from the DNA. The sample includes around 160,000 clones, about 86% of them seen just once. The material sequenced was peripheral blood. The source is a man younger than 35 with acute or convalescent COVID-19. The V and J genes are TRBV5-8 and TRBJ1-3, with TRBD1 identical over 7 bases. Written as DNA, the CDR3 is TGTGCCAGCAGCCCAAGGGGACAGCACTCTGGAAACACCATATATTTT. Its translation is CASSPRGQHSGNTIYF. The full variable domain, rest sourced from reference TRBV5-8 and TRBJ1-3, is EAGVTQSPTHLIKTRGQQATLRCSPISGHTSVYWYQQALGLGLQFLLWYDEGEERNRGNFPPRFSGRQFPNYSSELNVNALELEDSALYLCASSPRGQHSGNTIYFGEGSWLTVV.